This passage covers 27 T cell receptor beta chains from one sample sequenced in a study of PD-1 and CTLA-4 blockade in melanoma. The protocol was immunoSEQ multiplex PCR, while the TCRdb copy is restricted to in-frame clones and leaves out a portion. The sample comprises about 32,000 clones, less than 90% of which are singletons, and around 5.8% rests with the top ten. Sequences were derived from CD8+ T cells from peripheral blood, sampled from a patient given anti-PD-1 treatment. The source of these receptors is a human donor with melanoma.

The chain employs TRBV4-1 and TRBJ1-1, with TRBD1 as a possible D gene (6 bases). This CDR3 region has 15 residues. Germline V gene sequence: CDR1 MGHRA, CDR2 YSYEKL. V lost 1 base to trimming and J lost 1 base, with 10 bases between them. CDR3: CASSQGGTSNTEAFF. CDR3 sequence (DNA): TGCGCCAGCAGCCAAGGGGGGACATCGAACACTGAAGCTTTCTTT.

This clone was counted a single time. The rearrangement links TRBV2 to TRBJ1-2; 7 nucleotides agree with TRBD1. V shed 3 bases, J shed 1 base, and the junction held 2 bases outside the gene matches. The germline gives CDR1 SNHLY, CDR2 FYNNEI. CDR3 length: 14 residues. The DNA for the CDR3 is TGTGCCAGCAGTGAGACAGGGTTTAACTATGGCTACACCTTC. Protein sequence: CASSETGFNYGYTF.

The rearrangement links TRBV28 to TRBJ2-2; 11 bases map to TRBD2. This CDR3 region has 17 residues. The germline V gene has CDR1 MDHEN and CDR2 SYDVKM. After removal of 3 bases from V and 1 base from J, the junction contained 4 bases not matched to a gene. CDR3 sequence (DNA): TGTGCCAGCAGTTTTCCTAGCGGGGGGCAGAACACCGGGGAGCTGTTTTTT. Protein sequence: CASSFPSGGQNTGELFF.

V is TRBV9 and J is TRBJ1-2; D might be TRBD1 (5 bases). From germline, CDR1 is SGDLS and CDR2 YYNGEE. Trimming took 4 bases from V and 0 from J, leaving 13 bases between them. This CDR3 has 15 amino acids. DNA for the CDR3: TGTGCCAGCAGCCACGGGGGGACCACTAACTATGGCTACACCTTC. Residues: CASSHGGTTNYGYTF.

This rearrangement joins TRBV9 to TRBJ1-2; TRBD1 matches at 7 bases. The CDR3 sequence is 13 residues long. V trimming: 4 bases; J trimming: 3 bases; junction bases outside the gene matches: 3. Germline CDR1 reads SGDLS; CDR2 reads YYNGEE. CDR3 DNA sequence: TGTGCCAGCAGCACTGGGACAGACTATGGCTACACCTTC. Translation gives CASSTGTDYGYTF. The whole variable domain, remainder taken from reference TRBV9 and TRBJ1-2, is DSGVTQTPKHLITATGQRVTLRCSPRSGDLSVYWYQQSLDQGLQFLIQYYNGEERAKGNILERFSAQQFPDLHSELNLSSLELGDSALYFCASSTGTDYGYTFGSGTRLTVV.

This clone appeared once. CDR3 in amino acids: CATSRKTGVTEKLFF. CDR3 DNA sequence: TGTGCCACCAGCAGAAAGACAGGGGTCACGGAAAAACTGTTTTTT. The rearrangement joins TRBV15 to TRBJ1-4; 8 bases agree with TRBD1. The ends lost 2 bases at V and 8 bases at J; junction bases unmatched: 7. CDR1 is LNHNV, CDR2 YYDKDF, per germline (reference sequence). The length of the CDR3 is 15 residues.

V usage is TRBV28 and J usage is TRBJ1-5; 9 nucleotides line up with TRBD1. CDR1 and CDR2 from the germline V gene are MDHEN and SYDVKM. The CDR3 has 16 residues. The V gene end was trimmed by 2 bases and the J gene end by 4 bases; junction bases not matched to a gene: 6. CDR3 bases: TGTGCCAGCAGTTTAGAGGGGGACAGGGTTAATCAGCCCCAGCATTTT. Amino acids: CASSLEGDRVNQPQHF.

V usage is TRBV28 and J usage is TRBJ2-2; D gene uncertain. The CDR3 is 11 amino acids. Trimming left V 3 bases short and J 7 bases short, with 3 bases between. Germline CDR1 and CDR2: MDHEN and SYDVKM. CDR3 sequence reads: CASSFIGELFF. CDR3 nucleotide sequence: TGTGCCAGCAGTTTCATCGGGGAGCTGTTTTTT.

The chain links TRBV27 to TRBJ2-2; D is uncertain. This CDR3 region has 14 residues. V lost 2 bases, J lost 2 bases, and 6 bases lay in between. Per the germline V gene, CDR1 is MNHEY and CDR2 is SMNVEV (reference sequence). CDR3 sequence: CASSLGTNTGELFF. The CDR3 coding sequence is TGTGCCAGCAGTTTAGGCACTAACACCGGGGAGCTGTTTTTT.

The rearrangement uses TRBV5-1 and TRBJ1-1; D might be TRBD1 (5 bases). In germline, CDR1 is SGHRS, CDR2 YFSETQ. V lost 3 bases, J lost 3 bases, and 12 bases lay in between. This CDR3 is built from 14 residues. Here the CDR3 reads CASSWAGRDTEAFF. CDR3 coding DNA: TGCGCCAGCAGCTGGGCAGGGAGGGACACTGAAGCTTTCTTT.

The genes are TRBV10-2 and TRBJ2-3; 7 nucleotides agree with TRBD2. Germline trimming cut 7 bases from V and 7 bases from J; bases unmatched to any gene: 5. The germline V gene encodes CDR1 WSHSY and CDR2 SAAADI. This CDR3 is built from 12 residues. Written as DNA, the CDR3 is TGCGCCAGCATGGGGGGGGAATATACGCAGTATTTT. Encoded protein: CASMGGEYTQYF.

The chain couples TRBV6-5 to TRBJ1-5, with 7 bases that match TRBD1. Germline V CDR1 and CDR2: MNHEY, SVGAGI. Trimming at V came to 6 bases and at J to 2 bases, leaving 1 base not matched to a gene. The CDR3 has 13 amino acids. The CDR3 loop reads CASRGQGNQPQHF. As DNA, the CDR3 is TGTGCCAGCAGAGGACAGGGCAATCAGCCCCAGCATTTT.

This clone was found once. The rearrangement links TRBV28 to TRBJ2-2; 7 bases are shared with TRBD2. The CDR3 consists of 14 residues. V lost 2 bases to trimming and J lost 4 bases; unmatched junction nucleotides: 1. Germline CDR1 and CDR2: MDHEN and SYDVKM. The CDR3, as DNA: TGTGCCAGCAGTTTAGTAGCGGGCACCGGGGAGCTGTTTTTT. It specifies CASSLVAGTGELFF.

J is TRBJ2-2 and V is TRBV19; D gene unclear. The CDR3 consists of 12 residues. V gave up 6 bases and J gave up 1 base, with 3 bases separating them. The germline V gene has CDR1 LNHDA and CDR2 SQIVND (reference sequence). The CDR3 DNA follows: TGTGCCAGTAGGGAGAACACCGGGGAGCTGTTTTTT. This encodes CASRENTGELFF.

This clone appeared a single time. The V and J genes are TRBV7-6 and TRBJ1-4, with a weak D call TRBD1 (5 bases). Germline CDR1 is SGHVS and CDR2 is FNYEAQ. The CDR3 is 18 residues long. Trimming shortened V by 3 bases and J by 1 base, and 18 bases separated the two germline ends. The CDR3 nucleotides are TGTGCCAGCAGCTTTAATGCTGGGGACTCTCGAACTAATGAAAAACTGTTTTTT. Protein: CASSFNAGDSRTNEKLFF. Looking up the rest from reference TRBV7-6 and TRBJ1-4 gives the full variable domain: GAGVSQSPRYKVTKRGQDVALRCDPISGHVSLYWYRQALGQGPEFLTYFNYEAQQDKSGLPNDRFSAERPEGSISTLTIQRTEQRDSAMYRCASSFNAGDSRTNEKLFFGSGTQLSVL.

The CDR3 nucleotides are TGTGCCAGCAGTTCGGGCAGCTCCTACGAGCAGTACTTC. Residues: CASSSGSSYEQYF. This chain links TRBV28 with TRBJ2-7, with D unclear. Germline CDR1 is MDHEN and CDR2 is SYDVKM. This CDR3 contains 13 residues. Trimming shortened V by 4 bases and J by 0 bases, and 7 bases separated the two germline ends. The full variable domain, completed using reference TRBV28 and TRBJ2-7, is DVKVTQSSRYLVKRTGEKVFLECVQDMDHENMFWYRQDPGLGLRLIYFSYDVKMKEKGDIPEGYSVSREKKERFSLILESASTNQTSMYLCASSSGSSYEQYFGPGTRLTVT.

J is TRBJ2-5 and V is TRBV28; D is ambiguous. Trimming removed 4 bases at V and 2 bases at J, with 5 bases between. CDR3 length: 12 amino acids. CDR1 and CDR2 (germline): MDHEN, SYDVKM. CDR3 sequence: CASSSPQETQYF. The CDR3 coding sequence is TGTGCCAGCAGTTCTCCACAAGAGACCCAGTACTTC.

The chain carries TRBV30 and TRBJ1-6; D may be TRBD1 (5 bases). The CDR3 runs 15 residues. The germline V gene encodes CDR1 GTSNPN and CDR2 SVGIG (reference sequence). V lost 5 bases and J lost 8, with 19 bases in between. The CDR3 DNA sequence: TGTGCCTGGTCTGGGGGTGACGAGTCGGATTCACCCCTCCACTTT. Protein product: CAWSGGDESDSPLHF.

The chain uses TRBV13 and TRBJ1-4; TRBD1 might be the D (5 bases). V lost 6 bases and J lost 8, with 16 bases in between. CDR3 length equals 14 residues. Germline V lookup: CDR1 PRHDT, CDR2 FYEKMQ (reference sequence). The CDR3 nucleotides are TGTGCCAGCAGTTTTGGGACCGCGGGGGAAAAACTGTTTTTT. Its translation: CASSFGTAGEKLFF. Full variable domain (remainder filled in from reference TRBV13 and TRBJ1-4): AAGVIQSPRHLIKEKRETATLKCYPIPRHDTVYWYQQGPGQDPQFLISFYEKMQSDKGSIPDRFSAQQFSDYHSELNMSSLELGDSALYFCASSFGTAGEKLFFGSGTQLSVL.

The V gene is TRBV2, the J gene TRBJ1-2; tentative D call: TRBD1 (5 bases). The germline gives CDR1 SNHLY, CDR2 FYNNEI. The CDR3 has 13 residues. V was trimmed by 4 bases and J by 3 bases, leaving 9 bases between them. Here the CDR3 reads CASSVGQHYGYTF. The DNA of the CDR3 is TGTGCCAGCAGTGTAGGACAACACTATGGCTACACCTTC.

The chain combines TRBV2 with TRBJ2-3; D not certain. CDR1 SNHLY and CDR2 FYNNEI come from the germline V gene. V was cut by 4 bases and J by 6 bases, with 8 bases left in between. The CDR3 has 12 residues. In DNA form, the CDR3 reads TGTGCCAGCAGTGTATCGCCCGATACGCAGTATTTT. Protein: CASSVSPDTQYF.

J is TRBJ1-1 and V is TRBV4-3, with D unclear. Germline V gives CDR1 LGHNA, CDR2 YSLEER. V was clipped by 0 bases and J by 0 bases, with 8 bases between them. This CDR3 is built from 15 residues. CDR3: CASSQDALMNTEAFF. For the CDR3, the DNA is TGCGCCAGCAGCCAAGATGCGTTAATGAACACTGAAGCTTTCTTT.

The chain has TRBV12-3 or TRBV12-4 and TRBJ1-1; no firm D call. Deletions cut 2 bases from V and 8 bases from J, with 6 bases between. The CDR3 contains 11 residues. The chain's CDR3 is CASSLSQEAFF. For the CDR3, the DNA is TGTGCCAGCAGTTTAAGTCAGGAAGCTTTCTTT.

The genes are TRBV3-1 (or the pseudogene TRBV3-2) and TRBJ1-5, with TRBD1 matching 9 bases. Germline lookup yields CDR1 LGHDT and CDR2 YNNKEL (reference sequence). CDR3 size: 17 residues. The V gene end was trimmed by 0 bases and the J gene end by 3 bases; junction bases not matched to a gene: 6. CDR3 region: CASSQEGTGSLNQPQHF. The CDR3 DNA follows: TGTGCCAGCAGCCAAGAAGGGACAGGGTCCCTCAATCAGCCCCAGCATTTT.

The V and J genes are TRBV29-1 and TRBJ2-3; 9 bases map to TRBD1. This CDR3 contains 15 residues. The germline V gene has CDR1 SQVTM and CDR2 ANQGSEA. The ends lost 4 bases at V and 4 bases at J; junction bases unmatched: 9. CDR3 in amino acids: CSVGDGQGFSDTQYF. For the CDR3, the DNA is TGCAGCGTTGGAGACGGACAGGGGTTCTCAGATACGCAGTATTTT.

The chain recombines TRBV29-1 with TRBJ1-2; maybe TRBD1 (5 bases). Germline CDR1 SQVTM, CDR2 ANQGSEA. Trimming cost V 3 bases and J 4 bases, with 6 bases left between them. The CDR3 is 11 residues long. CDR3 sequence: CSVETAYGYTF. CDR3 sequence (DNA): TGCAGCGTTGAGACAGCCTATGGCTACACCTTC.

This chain connects TRBV19 to TRBJ1-1; D remains unclear. The CDR3 runs to 15 residues. Germline V CDR1 and CDR2: LNHDA, SQIVND (reference sequence). V lost 5 bases to trimming and J lost 2 bases, with 15 bases between them. The CDR3 coding sequence is TGTGCCAGTAGTCCCGCGTCGGGTTTAAACACTGAAGCTTTCTTT. Translated: CASSPASGLNTEAFF.